Below, 7 T cell receptor beta chains from the same sample are listed, as sequenced in a study of shared clonotypes between healthy human individuals. Generated by immunoSEQ multiplex PCR, the TCRdb table keeps only in-frame clones and is missing some. The table includes about 820,000 clones, 92% detected once. CD45RO-negative cells were positively selected for CCR7, leaving out terminally differentiated effector memory CD45RA+ cells. Sample: naive CD8+ T cells sorted from blood. The receptors were sampled from a man aged 25-45 years in good health.

This clone was recorded only once. The V gene is TRBV10-3, the J gene TRBJ2-7; 12 bases are shared with TRBD2. The germline V gene encodes CDR1 ENHRY and CDR2 SYGVKD. The CDR3 sequence is 14 residues long. J gave up 7 bases and V 5 bases, and 6 bases lay outside the gene matches. The CDR3 here is CAISTTSGSREQYF. The CDR3 DNA reads TGTGCCATCAGTACGACTAGCGGGAGTCGGGAGCAGTACTTC.

The chain links TRBV23-1 to TRBJ2-7; D not certain. TRBV23-1 falls under the ORF class, with uncertain function. This CDR3 has 12 residues. V shed 2 bases and J shed 2 bases, with 4 bases lying between them. Here the CDR3 DNA reads TGCGCCAGCAGTCAACAGCCCTACGAGCAGTACTTC. Its protein is CASSQQPYEQYF.

This clone was recorded once. The chain recombines TRBV27 with TRBJ2-1; 9 nucleotides align to TRBD1. The CDR3 runs to 14 residues. The ends lost 7 bases at V and 7 bases at J; junction bases unmatched: 8. Per the germline V gene, CDR1 is MNHEY and CDR2 is SMNVEV (reference sequence). The CDR3 here is CASTDRDRVNEQFF. In DNA form, the CDR3 reads TGTGCCAGCACCGACCGGGACAGGGTTAATGAGCAGTTCTTC.

The chain links TRBV28 to TRBJ2-1; 10 bases map to TRBD1. The ends lost 6 bases at V and 4 bases at J; junction bases unmatched: 6. Germline V gene sequence: CDR1 MDHEN, CDR2 SYDVKM. The CDR3 runs 15 residues. CDR3 bases: TGTGCCAGCAGCTGGGGACAGGGGATTTACAATGAGCAGTTCTTC. Its translation: CASSWGQGIYNEQFF.

This chain connects TRBV5-1 to TRBJ2-3; 8 nucleotides line up with TRBD2. J lost 2 bases, V lost 4 bases, and 12 bases had no gene match. Germline CDR1 and CDR2: SGHRS and YFSETQ. The CDR3 is made up of 17 amino acids. As DNA, the CDR3 is TGCGCCAGCAGCGGCTCAGGCGCGGGAGGAGCCACAGATACGCAGTATTTT. The encoded protein is CASSGSGAGGATDTQYF.

V and J are TRBV27 and TRBJ2-7; 7 bases line up with TRBD2. Germline V gene sequence: CDR1 MNHEY, CDR2 SMNVEV (reference sequence). The CDR3 extends over 14 amino acids. Trimming at V came to 2 bases and at J to 6 bases, leaving 7 bases not matched to a gene. CDR3: CASSLGGSFGEQYF. The CDR3 DNA sequence: TGTGCCAGCAGTTTAGGCGGGAGTTTTGGCGAGCAGTACTTC.

This clone was detected only once. The chain couples TRBV28 to TRBJ2-1, with D perhaps matching TRBD2 (5 bases). Trimming cost V 2 bases and J 9 bases, with 20 bases left between them. Per the germline V gene, CDR1 is MDHEN and CDR2 is SYDVKM. This CDR3 region has 16 residues. CDR3 coding DNA: TGTGCCAGCAGTTTAATTGTGGTGGGAGCCCGGCCTGAGCAGTTCTTC. Amino acids: CASSLIVVGARPEQFF.